This TCR beta chain derives from a study of T-cell reconstitution after alpha-beta-depleted transplantation in children. Unique molecular identifiers were incorporated into the prepared TCRbeta library. One entry per CDR3 protein, called by TCRdb with MiXCR from the PCR reads. The sample holds 670,000 or so distinct CDR3 sequences; approximately 14% are singletons and the top ten take about 0.79%. This CDR3 has 10 residues. V lost 6 bases and J lost 5, with 7 bases in between. Germline V gives CDR1 SQVTM, CDR2 ANQGSEA. V and J are TRBV29-1 and TRBJ1-1; no clear D gene. The sequences come from PBMCs, collected before TCRalphabeta/CD19-depleted stem cell transplant. This TCR derives from a girl aged 2-9 years with congenital amegakaryocytic thrombocytopenia, due to receive a stem cell transplant. The CDR3 loop reads CSVGFTEAFF. CDR3 in DNA: TGCAGCGTCGGTTTTACTGAAGCTTTCTTT.